Presented here are 21 T cell receptor beta chains from one specimen sequenced in a study of T cell responses to AZD1222 COVID-19 vaccine. The data were produced by immunoSEQ multiplex PCR, yet TCRdb's version contains in-frame clones alone and is incomplete. This repertoire shows about 200,000 clones, 94% found once; its top ten account for approximately 1.5%. This sample comprised peripheral blood, obtained 28 days after the second dose of the MenACWY control vaccine. These receptors were obtained from an adult who received the MenACWY meningococcal vaccine as a control.

The V and J genes are TRBV4-1 and TRBJ2-1; D possibly corresponds to TRBD1 (6 bases). The CDR3 length is 13 residues. V was cut by 0 bases and J by 10 bases, with 10 bases left in between. CDR1 MGHRA and CDR2 YSYEKL come from the germline V gene. CDR3 residues: CASSQDRGAEQFF. CDR3 coding DNA: TGCGCCAGCAGCCAAGACAGGGGCGCCGAGCAGTTCTTC.

The chain carries TRBV11-2 and TRBJ1-1; no clear D gene. This CDR3 is built from 13 residues. The germline CDR1 and CDR2 sequences are SGHAT and FQNNGV. V was cut by 3 bases and J by 5 bases, with 10 bases left in between. The CDR3 bases are TGTGCCAGCAGCTTTCGGGGATATACTGAAGCTTTCTTT. This codes for CASSFRGYTEAFF.

V and J are TRBV2 and TRBJ2-1; D not resolved. V was shortened by 3 bases and J by 0 bases, with 15 bases between the two germline ends. Germline CDR1 is SNHLY and CDR2 is FYNNEI. The CDR3 runs to 17 residues. Here the CDR3 reads CASSETWSSFSYNEQFF. DNA for the CDR3: TGTGCCAGCAGTGAGACCTGGAGCTCGTTCTCCTACAATGAGCAGTTCTTC.

The rearrangement links TRBV9 to TRBJ2-5, with D possibly called TRBD1 or TRBD2 (5 bases each). Germline CDR1 and CDR2: SGDLS and YYNGEE. This CDR3 is built from 13 residues. The ends were cut back, 6 bases at V and 2 bases at J, with 11 bases in the middle. The DNA of the CDR3 is TGTGCCAGCAAGGGACGGGATCAAGAGACCCAGTACTTC. Amino acids: CASKGRDQETQYF. Based on the CDR3 plus reference TRBV9 and TRBJ2-5, the full variable domain is DSGVTQTPKHLITATGQRVTLRCSPRSGDLSVYWYQQSLDQGLQFLIQYYNGEERAKGNILERFSAQQFPDLHSELNLSSLELGDSALYFCASKGRDQETQYFGPGTRLLVL.

This clone is a singleton in its sample. This chain uses TRBV18 with TRBJ2-7, with a tentative D call TRBD2 (7 bases). This CDR3 has 15 amino acids. V was cut by 3 bases and J by 3 bases, with 15 bases left in between. CDR1 is KGHSH and CDR2 is LQKENI in the germline V gene. The CDR3 loop is CASSPRGGADYEQYF. DNA for the CDR3: TGTGCCAGCTCACCGAGGGGGGGGGCCGACTACGAGCAGTACTTC. Full variable domain (remainder filled in from reference TRBV18 and TRBJ2-7): NAGVMQNPRHLVRRRGQEARLRCSPMKGHSHVYWYRQLPEEGLKFMVYLQKENIIDESGMPKERFSAEFPKEGPSILRIQQVVRGDSAAYFCASSPRGGADYEQYFGPGTRLTVT.

This rearrangement joins TRBV28 to TRBJ2-7; TRBD1 agrees at 9 bases. Germline V gene sequence: CDR1 MDHEN, CDR2 SYDVKM. This CDR3 comprises 15 residues. J gave up 6 bases and V 4 bases, and 10 bases lay outside the gene matches. CDR3 nucleotides: TGTGCCAGCAGTTCGGGGACAGGGCTGGTTTTCGAGCAGTACTTC. This codes for CASSSGTGLVFEQYF.

The J gene is TRBJ1-2, the V gene TRBV5-5, with D possibly matching TRBD1 (5 bases). The ends were cut back, 4 bases at V and 0 bases at J, with 10 bases in the middle. Per the germline V gene, CDR1 is SGHKS and CDR2 is YYEKEE (reference sequence). The length of the CDR3 is 14 residues. CDR3 loop: CASSTGPTNYGYTF. CDR3 coding DNA: TGTGCCAGCAGCACAGGTCCAACTAACTATGGCTACACCTTC.

The rearrangement joins TRBV29-1 to TRBJ1-5; tentative D call: TRBD1 (6 bases). Trimming took off 4 bases at V and 5 bases at J, with 21 bases between the two ends. This CDR3 comprises 16 residues. Germline V CDR1 and CDR2: SQVTM, ANQGSEA. Here the CDR3 DNA reads TGCAGCGTTGGGGGGGACACCCACTCCCCTGATCAGCCCCAGCATTTT. It yields the protein CSVGGDTHSPDQPQHF. The full variable domain, its missing parts supplied by reference TRBV29-1 and TRBJ1-5, is SAVISQKPSRDICQRGTSLTIQCQVDSQVTMMFWYRQQPGQSLTLIATANQGSEATYESGFVIDKFPISRPNLTFSTLTVSNMSPEDSSIYLCSVGGDTHSPDQPQHFGDGTRLSIL.

The J gene is TRBJ2-5, the V gene TRBV3-1 (or the pseudogene TRBV3-2); possibly TRBD1 or TRBD2 for D (5 bases each). The CDR3 sequence is 15 residues long. The germline V gene encodes CDR1 LGHDT and CDR2 YNNKEL (reference sequence). Trimming removed 5 bases at V and 5 bases at J, with 18 bases between. The chain's CDR3 is CASSKGTLDGETQYF. The CDR3 DNA sequence: TGTGCCAGCAGCAAAGGGACGTTGGATGGGGAGACCCAGTACTTC.

V gene TRBV11-1 combines with J gene TRBJ2-1; tentative D call: TRBD1 (6 bases). This CDR3 is built from 15 residues. The ends were cut back, 6 bases at V and 2 bases at J, with 14 bases in the middle. In germline, CDR1 is SGHAT, CDR2 FQDESV (reference sequence). Written as DNA, the CDR3 is TGTGCCAGCAGTTGGACAGATACGACCTACAATGAGCAGTTCTTC. Protein: CASSWTDTTYNEQFF.

The chain combines TRBV19 with TRBJ1-5, with no clear D. Germline V gives CDR1 LNHDA, CDR2 SQIVND (reference sequence). There are 12 residues in the CDR3. V was shortened by 0 bases and J by 7 bases, with 4 bases between the two germline ends. CDR3 region: CASSIDHQPQHF. CDR3 bases: TGTGCCAGTAGTATAGATCACCAGCCCCAGCATTTT.

This clone was seen a single time. The chain combines TRBV10-1 with TRBJ2-7; maybe TRBD1 (6 bases). The CDR3 is 14 amino acids. Trimming took 6 bases from V and 3 from J, leaving 15 bases between them. Germline CDR1 WNHNN, CDR2 SYGVQD (reference sequence). CDR3 nucleotide sequence: TGCGCCAGCAGGCGACAGGACCTTAACTACGAGCAGTACTTC. The encoded protein is CASRRQDLNYEQYF.

The chain couples TRBV9 to TRBJ2-2; 8 bases match TRBD2. From germline, CDR1 is SGDLS and CDR2 YYNGEE. The CDR3 runs 16 residues. Unmatched junction bases numbered 8, after V lost 3 bases and J lost 4 bases. In nucleotides, the CDR3 is TGTGCCAGCAGCGAGCGCGGGGGGCCGGGCACCGGGGAGCTGTTTTTT. Encoded protein: CASSERGGPGTGELFF.

This clone was observed a single time. The DNA is omitted, as the CDR3 cannot be located on it reliably, and the CDR3 follows TCRdb's listing. The rearrangement links TRBV14 to TRBJ2-2; the D call in the table, TRBD2, was not verified against the DNA. Germline CDR1 reads SGHDN; CDR2 reads FVKESK. The CDR3 is made up of 14 amino acids, end residues included. The CDR3: CASSQDLRAGELFF.

The chain links TRBV5-6 to TRBJ2-7; perhaps D is TRBD1 or TRBD2 (6 bases each). There are 15 residues in the CDR3. Germline CDR1 and CDR2: SGHDT and YYEEEE. V gave up 0 bases and J gave up 2 bases, with 12 bases separating them. The CDR3 region is CASSLGGGLPYEQYF. CDR3 DNA: TGTGCCAGCAGCTTGGGTGGGGGGCTGCCCTACGAGCAGTACTTC.

The chain carries TRBV3-1 (or the pseudogene TRBV3-2) and TRBJ2-3; D possibly uses TRBD1 or TRBD2 (5 bases each). This CDR3 is built from 15 residues. V gave up 4 bases and J gave up 6 bases, with 17 bases separating them. CDR1 is LGHDT and CDR2 is YNNKEL in the germline V gene (reference sequence). The CDR3: CASSRGWGYDDTQYF. The CDR3 DNA sequence: TGTGCCAGCAGCCGAGGATGGGGGTATGACGATACGCAGTATTTT.

This chain links TRBV5-1 with TRBJ2-7; possible D gene TRBD2, 5 bases. V gave up 2 bases and J gave up 0 bases, with 6 bases separating them. The CDR3 is made up of 13 amino acids. Germline V gene sequence: CDR1 SGHRS, CDR2 YFSETQ. CDR3 protein: CASSFRGSYEQYF. The CDR3 DNA is TGCGCCAGCAGCTTCCGGGGCTCCTACGAGCAGTACTTC.

J is TRBJ2-4 and V is TRBV5-1, with 11 bases lining up with TRBD1. This CDR3 region has 14 residues. Germline CDR1 and CDR2: SGHRS and YFSETQ. Unmatched junction bases numbered 4, after V lost 6 bases and J lost 5 bases. Here the CDR3 DNA reads TGCGCCAGCAACGGGGGACAGGGGGAAAACATTCAGTACTTC. The encoded protein is CASNGGQGENIQYF.

The chain recombines TRBV18 with TRBJ2-7; no firm D call. Germline values: CDR1 KGHSH, CDR2 LQKENI. Trimming left V 8 bases short and J 4 bases short, with 12 bases between. This CDR3 has 12 amino acids. The DNA of the CDR3 is TGTGCCAGCCACGACGAATCGTACGAGCAGTACTTC. This translates into CASHDESYEQYF.

The chain has TRBV5-1 and TRBJ2-3; 10 bases match TRBD1. The CDR3 loop spans 15 amino acids. Germline lookup yields CDR1 SGHRS and CDR2 YFSETQ. The V and J ends lost 7 bases and 4 bases, in that order; junction bases with no gene match: 9. CDR3: CASQRTGGSSDTQYF. The CDR3 coding sequence is TGCGCCAGCCAGAGGACAGGGGGTTCCTCAGATACGCAGTATTTT.

V is TRBV7-3 and J is TRBJ2-1, with TRBD2 matching 11 bases. Germline V gene sequence: CDR1 SGHTA, CDR2 FQGTGA. Trimming cost V 5 bases and J 4 bases; bases outside gene matches: 10. This CDR3 comprises 17 residues. The CDR3 coding sequence is TGTGCCAGCAGCCTTAGCGGGAGGGCCGTCGGGTACAATGAGCAGTTCTTC. Translation: CASSLSGRAVGYNEQFF.